One sample yielded the 11 T cell receptor beta chains listed below, sequenced in a study of T cells after yellow fever vaccination. TCRdb ran MiXCR on the 5' RACE reads and lists one entry per CDR3 protein. There are 300,000 or so distinct CDR3 sequences in the sample; approximately 4.2% occur only once, and 24% lies in the top ten. The sample was PBMCs, taken 5 days after the yellow fever booster vaccination. The origin of the receptors is a man aged 18 to 29 who received the YFV17D yellow fever vaccine.

This clonotype has a count of ten or more. V and J are TRBV4-1 and TRBJ1-1; no clear D gene. The length of the CDR3 is 12 residues. Between the trimmed V and J ends, which lost 0 bases and 5 bases, there was a span of 4 bases. Germline CDR1 MGHRA, CDR2 YSYEKL. DNA for the CDR3: TGCGCCAGCAGCCAAGATGGTACTGAAGCTTTCTTT. Encoded protein: CASSQDGTEAFF.

The chain has TRBV7-9 and TRBJ1-2; 7 nucleotides agree with TRBD1. The germline CDR1 and CDR2 sequences are SEHNR and FQNEAQ (reference sequence). This CDR3 is 14 amino acids long. Germline trimming cut 6 bases from V and 6 bases from J; bases unmatched to any gene: 10. The CDR3 loop reads CASRPKGGADGYTF. The CDR3 DNA follows: TGTGCCAGCAGACCGAAAGGGGGCGCGGATGGCTACACCTTC.

This clonotype has just a few counts. The rearrangement uses TRBV20-1 and TRBJ2-7, with a weak D call TRBD1 (5 bases). Trimming cost V 0 bases and J 2 bases, with 5 bases left between them. Germline loops: CDR1 DFQATT, CDR2 SNEGSKA (reference sequence). The CDR3 covers 12 residues. For the CDR3, the DNA is TGCAGTGCTAGAGACAGGGCCTACGAGCAGTACGTC. The encoded protein is CSARDRAYEQYV.

Comment on this clonotype: This may stem from a read error, because a much larger clone lies one nucleotide away. The CDR3 does not close with the conserved phenylalanine or tryptophan, likely indicating a read error. This rearrangement joins TRBV24-1 to TRBJ2-2; 7 bases are shared with TRBD1. The CDR3 is 16 amino acids. Germline V lookup: CDR1 KGHDR, CDR2 SFDVKD. Trimming at V came to 2 bases and at J to 8 bases, leaving 10 bases not matched to a gene. CDR3 sequence: CATSDSPWTGTGELFS. CDR3 sequence (DNA): TGTGCCACCAGTGATTCCCCCTGGACAGGAACGGGGGAGCTGTTTTCT.

The chain uses TRBV7-2 and TRBJ1-1; a possible D gene is TRBD1 (5 bases). The CDR3 consists of 14 residues. Per the germline V gene, CDR1 is SGHTA and CDR2 is FQGNSA. Trimming took 5 bases from V and 1 from J, leaving 11 bases between them. CDR3 region: CASSRSTANTEAFF. For the CDR3, the DNA is TGTGCCAGCAGCCGTTCGACAGCGAACACTGAAGCTTTCTTT.

This clonotype was observed at least ten times. V usage is TRBV5-1 and J usage is TRBJ1-1; D is unclear. CDR3 size: 13 residues. From germline, CDR1 is SGHRS and CDR2 YFSETQ. Trimming took off 0 bases at V and 4 bases at J, with 7 bases between the two ends. CDR3 protein: CASSLVRSTEAFF. The CDR3 DNA reads TGCGCCAGCAGCTTGGTTCGTTCCACTGAAGCTTTCTTT.

This clonotype has a handful of counts. The chain couples TRBV12-3 or TRBV12-4 to TRBJ1-5; tentatively, D is TRBD1 (6 bases). The CDR3 has 13 residues. Trimming took off 5 bases at V and 9 bases at J, with 14 bases between the two ends. The CDR3 is CASSTGLVRPQHF. The CDR3 region has the DNA TGTGCCAGCAGTACAGGGTTAGTAAGGCCCCAGCATTTT.

The chain uses TRBV5-1 and TRBJ2-7; D not resolved. The CDR3 totals 16 residues. The germline V and J ends were trimmed by 3 bases and 1 base, with 17 bases remaining between them. The germline V gene has CDR1 SGHRS and CDR2 YFSETQ. CDR3 nucleotide sequence: TGCGCCAGCAGCTCGCGGACGGGCCTAGGGTCCTACGAGCAGTACTTC. It translates to CASSSRTGLGSYEQYF.

Ten or more counts support this clonotype. The chain joins TRBV27 to TRBJ2-1, with 11 nucleotides matching TRBD2. The CDR3 has 14 amino acids. The V and J ends lost 8 bases and 7 bases, in that order; junction bases with no gene match: 7. CDR1 is MNHEY, CDR2 SMNVEV, per germline (reference sequence). CDR3 in amino acids: CASSGTSGRNEQFF. DNA of the CDR3: TGTGCCAGCTCCGGGACTAGCGGAAGGAATGAGCAGTTCTTC.

This clonotype showed up just a few times. This chain links TRBV7-2 with TRBJ2-3; D ambiguous. Germline CDR1 is SGHTA and CDR2 is FQGNSA. Trimming took off 2 bases at V and 7 bases at J, with 4 bases between the two ends. The CDR3 is 11 residues long. This chain's CDR3 is CASSLWNTQYF. CDR3 coding DNA: TGTGCCAGCAGCTTATGGAATACGCAGTATTTT.

This clonotype was counted only a few times. V is TRBV6-2 or TRBV6-3 and J is TRBJ2-3; the D is unclear. CDR3 size: 12 residues. Germline V gene lookup returns CDR1 MNHEY and CDR2 SVGEGT. V shed 2 bases and J shed 5 bases, with 5 bases lying between them. Here the CDR3 reads CASSYRRDTQYF. The CDR3 DNA follows: TGTGCCAGCAGTTACCGGAGAGATACGCAGTATTTT.